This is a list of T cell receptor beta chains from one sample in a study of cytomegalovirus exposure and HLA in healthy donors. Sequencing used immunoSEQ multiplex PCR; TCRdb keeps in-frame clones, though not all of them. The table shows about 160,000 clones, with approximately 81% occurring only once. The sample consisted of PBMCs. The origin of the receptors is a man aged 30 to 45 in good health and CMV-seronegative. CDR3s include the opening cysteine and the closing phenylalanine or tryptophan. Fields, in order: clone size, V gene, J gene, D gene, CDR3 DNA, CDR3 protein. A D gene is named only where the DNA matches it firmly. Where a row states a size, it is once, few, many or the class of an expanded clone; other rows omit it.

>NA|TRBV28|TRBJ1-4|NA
TGTGCCAGCAGTTTATTTTATCGGGGAATTGGTGAAAAACTGTTTTTT
CASSLFYRGIGEKLFF
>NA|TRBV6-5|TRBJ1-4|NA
TGTGCCAGCAGACGCCTCGGGGGGACTAATGAAAAACTGTTTTTT
CASRRLGGTNEKLFF
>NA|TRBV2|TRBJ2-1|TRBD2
TGTGCCAGCAGTGCACTAGCGGGAGTATATGAGCAGTTCTTC
CASSALAGVYEQFF
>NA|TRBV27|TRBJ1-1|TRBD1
TGTGCCAGCAGTTACATTACGGGACAGGGGGCCGCTGAAGCTTTCTTT
CASSYITGQGAAEAFF
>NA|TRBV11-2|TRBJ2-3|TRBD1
TGTGCCAGCAGCTTAGAGGGGACAGGTTTTTACACAGATACGCAGTATTTT
CASSLEGTGFYTDTQYF
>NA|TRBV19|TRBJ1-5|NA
TGTGCCAGTGGACAGAATAGCAATCAGCCCCAGCATTTT
CASGQNSNQPQHF
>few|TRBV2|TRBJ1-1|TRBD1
TGTGCCAGCACCGCGGACAGGTCGAACACTGAAGCTTTCTTT
CASTADRSNTEAFF
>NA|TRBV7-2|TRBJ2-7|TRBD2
TGTGCCAGCAGCCGACTAGCGGGGGCCTACGAGCAGTACTTC
CASSRLAGAYEQYF
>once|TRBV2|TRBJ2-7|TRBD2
TGTGCCAGCAGTGAAGCGCAACTAGCGGGACGTGACGAGCAGTACTTC
CASSEAQLAGRDEQYF
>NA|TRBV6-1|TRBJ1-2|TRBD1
TGTGCCAGCAGTCTAAGGACAGGGGGCAACTATGGCTACACCTTC
CASSLRTGGNYGYTF
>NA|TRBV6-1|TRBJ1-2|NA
TGTGCCAGCACTGCAGGGTACTATGGCTACACCTTC
CASTAGYYGYTF
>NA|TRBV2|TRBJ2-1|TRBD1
TGTGCCAGCAGTTTAGGACAGGGACCTTACAATGAGCAGTTCTTC
CASSLGQGPYNEQFF
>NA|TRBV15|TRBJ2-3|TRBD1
TGTGCCACCAGCTCACGGACAGGGAGCACAGATACGCAGTATTTT
CATSSRTGSTDTQYF
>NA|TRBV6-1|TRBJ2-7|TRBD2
TGTGCCAGCAGTGTGGCTAGCGGAAACTACGAGCAGTACTTC
CASSVASGNYEQYF
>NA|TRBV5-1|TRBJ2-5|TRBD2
TGCGCCAGCAGCTTGGAGGGGACTAGCGGGGATCAAGAGACCCAGTACTTC
CASSLEGTSGDQETQYF
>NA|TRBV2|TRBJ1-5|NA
TGTGCCAGCAGTCCAGACAGTAGCAATCAGCCCCAGCATTTT
CASSPDSSNQPQHF
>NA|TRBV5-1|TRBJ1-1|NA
TGCGCCAGCAGCTTGGGCCCCGGACAGTTTGAAGCTTTCTTT
CASSLGPGQFEAFF
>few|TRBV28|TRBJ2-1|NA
TGTGCCAGCAGTTTCCCTCGGGATTTCAATGAGCAGTTCTTC
CASSFPRDFNEQFF
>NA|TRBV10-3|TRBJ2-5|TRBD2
TGTGCCATCAGTGGCCGGGGGGGTGTACAAGAGACCCAGTACTTC
CAISGRGGVQETQYF
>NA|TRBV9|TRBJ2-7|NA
TGTGCCAGCAGCGTAGGGGGTAGCGGCTCCTACGAGCAGTACTTC
CASSVGGSGSYEQYF
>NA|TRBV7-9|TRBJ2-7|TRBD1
TGTGCCAGCAGCCACCATCCGGGACAGGGTTCCTACGAGCAGTACTTC
CASSHHPGQGSYEQYF
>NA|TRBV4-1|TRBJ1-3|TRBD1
TGCGCCAGCAGCCAACCCATCCCCGGGACAGGGAAATGGGGTTCTGGAAACACCATATATTTT
CASSQPIPGTGKWGSGNTIYF
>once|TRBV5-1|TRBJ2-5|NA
TGCGCCAGCAGCTTGTCTGCGGGACAAGAGACCCAGTACTTC
CASSLSAGQETQYF
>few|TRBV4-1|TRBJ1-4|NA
TGCGCCAGCAGCCACCAACAAGGGGTAGGAGAAAAACTGTTTTTT
CASSHQQGVGEKLFF
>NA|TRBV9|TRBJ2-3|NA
TGTGCCAGCAGCGTTAGCGGCACAGATACGCAGTATTTT
CASSVSGTDTQYF
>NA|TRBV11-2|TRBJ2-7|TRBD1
TGTGCCAGCAGCTTAGGGACAGGGGAGGTCTACGAGCAGTACTTC
CASSLGTGEVYEQYF
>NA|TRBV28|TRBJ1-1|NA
TGTGCCAGCAGTTTATGGAGGGACACTGAAGCTTTCTTT
CASSLWRDTEAFF
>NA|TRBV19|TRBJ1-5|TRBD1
TGTGCCAGTAGTAGGGGGACAGATCAGCCCCAGCATTTT
CASSRGTDQPQHF
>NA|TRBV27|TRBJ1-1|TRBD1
TGTGCCAGCAGATTTAACAGGGGTGAAGCTTTCTTT
CASRFNRGEAFF
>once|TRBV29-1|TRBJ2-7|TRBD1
TGCAGCGTTGTGACAGGGAGCTCCTACGAGCAGTACTTC
CSVVTGSSYEQYF
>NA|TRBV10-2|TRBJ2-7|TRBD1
TGCGCCAGCAGTGAGGAGAACAGGGGGTCCTACGAGCAGTACTTC
CASSEENRGSYEQYF
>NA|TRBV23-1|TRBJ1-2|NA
TGCGCCAGCAGTCATTATGGGACAACCACTGGTTATGGCTACACCTTC
CASSHYGTTTGYGYTF
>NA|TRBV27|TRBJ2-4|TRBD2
TGTGCCAGCAGTCCCCAGACTAGCGGCCTAGCCAAAAACATTCAGTACTTC
CASSPQTSGLAKNIQYF
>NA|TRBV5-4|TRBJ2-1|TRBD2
TGTGCCAGCAGCGGCGGACTAGCGGGGGGTCCATGGAATGAGCAGTTCTTC
CASSGGLAGGPWNEQFF
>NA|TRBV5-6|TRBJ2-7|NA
TGTGCCAGCAGTCGATCAGGATACGAGCAGTACTTC
CASSRSGYEQYF
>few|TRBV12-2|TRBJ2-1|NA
TGTGCAAGTCGCCCTAGCGGGGGGGCCTACAATGAGCAGTTCTTC
CASRPSGGAYNEQFF
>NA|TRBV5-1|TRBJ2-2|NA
TGCGCCAGCAGCAAAGTCACCTCGTCGGACACCGGGGAGCTGTTTTTT
CASSKVTSSDTGELFF
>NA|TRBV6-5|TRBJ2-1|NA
TGTGCCAGCAGTTATCCGGGGGAGCAGTTCTTC
CASSYPGEQFF
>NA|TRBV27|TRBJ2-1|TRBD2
TGTGCCAGCAGTTTAGAAGGAATAGCGGGAGCACCGCACAATGAGCAGTTCTTC
CASSLEGIAGAPHNEQFF
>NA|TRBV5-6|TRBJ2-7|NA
TGTGCCAGCAGCGACGTTGTGCGGGGCTTCTCCTACGAGCAGTACTTC
CASSDVVRGFSYEQYF
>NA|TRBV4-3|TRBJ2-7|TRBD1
TGCGCCAGCAGTGAGGACAGGTTTTCCTACGAGCAGTACTTC
CASSEDRFSYEQYF
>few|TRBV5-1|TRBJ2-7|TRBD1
TGCGCCAGCAGCTTGGCCGCAGGGGGCTACGAGCAGTACTTC
CASSLAAGGYEQYF
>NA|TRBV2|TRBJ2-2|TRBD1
TGTGCCAGCAGGACAGGGTACACCGGGGAGCTGTTTTTT
CASRTGYTGELFF
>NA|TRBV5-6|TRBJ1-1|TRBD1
TGTGCCAGCAGCTCGGGACAGGGCAACACTGAAGCTTTCTTT
CASSSGQGNTEAFF
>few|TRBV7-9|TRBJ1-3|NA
TGTGCCAGCAGCCCGGGGAGCTCTGGAAACACCATATATTTT
CASSPGSSGNTIYF
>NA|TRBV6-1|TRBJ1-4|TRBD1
TGTGCCAGCAGTGAGGGGACAGAGGTACTGTTTTTT
CASSEGTEVLFF